This entry features one T cell receptor beta chain sequence. The record originates from a study of T cell responses to AZD1222 COVID-19 vaccine. The V and J ends lost 6 bases and 3 bases respectively, with 14 bases between them. This CDR3 has 15 residues. Germline V gene lookup returns CDR1 MNHEY and CDR2 SMNVEV (reference sequence). Data came from immunoSEQ multiplex PCR; TCRdb stores just in-frame clones and leaves some out. The repertoire includes some 94,000 clones, about nine tenths of them detected once, and 5.3% sits in the top ten. The chain carries TRBV27 and TRBJ1-4, with unresolved D. The starting material was peripheral blood, obtained 28 days after the second AZD1222 dose. The TCR originated in an adult who received the AZD1222 COVID-19 vaccine. The CDR3 loop is CASSQWWPPNEKLFF. CDR3 DNA sequence: TGTGCCAGCAGCCAGTGGTGGCCTCCTAATGAAAAACTGTTTTTT.